These 26 T cell receptor beta chains were sequenced from one sample in a study of cytomegalovirus exposure and HLA in healthy donors. Researchers ran the PCR with 60 Vbeta and 13 Jbeta primers. Profiling relied on immunoSEQ multiplex PCR, and the TCRdb table lists in-frame clones only, not all of them. This table holds around 120,000 clones, around 84% found once. Sequencing was performed on PBMCs. These TCRs come from a man younger than 30 in good health and CMV-seronegative.

V and J are TRBV6-5 and TRBJ1-1; D is unresolved. The CDR3 contains 14 residues. Per germline, CDR1 MNHEY and CDR2 SVGAGI. V lost 2 bases and J 1 base, leaving 8 bases between the germline ends. As DNA, the CDR3 is TGTGCCAGCAGTTACAAGACGGGGAACACTGAAGCTTTCTTT. It codes for CASSYKTGNTEAFF.

The CDR3 sequence: CASSRGTANTGELFF. As DNA, the CDR3 is TGTGCCAGCAGCAGGGGGACCGCGAACACCGGGGAGCTGTTTTTT. The chain is built from TRBV9 and TRBJ2-2; weak D call: TRBD1 (6 bases). Per the germline V gene, CDR1 is SGDLS and CDR2 is YYNGEE. CDR3 length equals 15 residues. Trimming stripped 4 bases from V and 0 bases from J, with 10 bases between.

V gene TRBV5-4 combines with J gene TRBJ2-5; 9 bases match TRBD2. Germline lookup yields CDR1 SGHNT and CDR2 YYREEE (reference sequence). V was pared by 4 bases and J by 5 bases, with 6 bases of the junction left unmatched. The CDR3 runs to 14 residues. CDR3 in DNA: TGTGCCAGCAGCATGGGACTAGCCTCGGAGACCCAGTACTTC. Protein product: CASSMGLASETQYF.

The sample holds one count of this clone. The CDR3: CASSPRDRGLTASFEQYF. In DNA form, the CDR3 reads TGTGCCAGCAGTCCCCGGGACAGGGGGCTAACTGCGTCGTTTGAGCAGTACTTC. This chain joins TRBV27 and TRBJ2-7; 12 bases are shared with TRBD1. The junction had 18 bases not matched to a gene; V was cut back by 5 bases and J by 7 bases. Germline values: CDR1 MNHEY, CDR2 SMNVEV (reference sequence). The CDR3 covers 18 residues.

The chain combines TRBV6-5 with TRBJ2-5; TRBD2 is a possible D gene (7 bases). The germline V gene encodes CDR1 MNHEY and CDR2 SVGAGI. The V gene lost 1 base and the J gene lost 3 bases, with 15 bases spanning the gap. The CDR3 runs 16 residues. This CDR3 is CASSYYRRGGKETQYF. The CDR3 nucleotides read TGTGCCAGCAGTTACTACCGTAGGGGGGGGAAAGAGACCCAGTACTTC.

The chain joins TRBV19 to TRBJ1-5, with D perhaps matching TRBD1 (5 bases). This CDR3 has 13 residues. The V gene's germline CDR1 is LNHDA and CDR2 SQIVND (reference sequence). The V end lost 6 bases, the J end lost 1 base, and 7 bases lay between the germline ends. CDR3 in amino acids: CASRRQSNQPQHF. DNA for the CDR3: TGTGCCAGTAGGAGACAGAGCAATCAGCCCCAGCATTTT.

The chain joins TRBV25-1 to TRBJ1-2; no reliable D call. This CDR3 contains 11 residues. Trimming shortened V by 4 bases and J by 7 bases, and 7 bases separated the two germline ends. The germline V gene has CDR1 MGHDK and CDR2 SYGVNS. CDR3 bases: TGTGCCAGCAGTGCGGGGATTGGCTACACCTTC. Amino acids: CASSAGIGYTF.

The rearrangement links TRBV7-3 to TRBJ2-7, with D possibly being TRBD1 (7 bases). CDR1 is SGHTA and CDR2 is FQGTGA in the germline V gene. Trimming cost V 5 bases and J 4 bases, with 18 bases left between them. This CDR3 is built from 15 residues. The CDR3 DNA follows: TGTGCCAGCAGCGCTTATCAGGGGGGAGGATACGAGCAGTACTTC. Encoded protein: CASSAYQGGGYEQYF.

The chain recombines TRBV7-9 with TRBJ1-2; 11 bases are a match to TRBD1. CDR1 SEHNR and CDR2 FQNEAQ come from the germline V gene (reference sequence). The J segment lost 3 bases and the V segment lost 4 bases, leaving 4 bases of the junction unmatched. The CDR3 consists of 15 residues. CDR3 nucleotides: TGTGCCAGCAGCTCTTGGACAGGGGGCCACTATGGCTACACCTTC. Its translation is CASSSWTGGHYGYTF.

V usage is TRBV10-3 and J usage is TRBJ2-7; 10 bases are a match to TRBD1. In germline, CDR1 is ENHRY, CDR2 SYGVKD. V gave up 2 bases and J gave up 2 bases; unmatched junction bases: 0. The CDR3 is made up of 14 amino acids. Here the CDR3 reads CAISEGTGAYEQYF. CDR3 bases: TGTGCCATCAGTGAGGGGACAGGGGCCTACGAGCAGTACTTC.

This clone was recorded only once. This rearrangement joins TRBV5-1 to TRBJ1-2, with D maybe TRBD1 (6 bases). The germline gives CDR1 SGHRS, CDR2 YFSETQ. Trimming cost V 2 bases and J 1 base, with 12 bases left between them. This CDR3 region has 15 residues. The CDR3 DNA reads TGCGCCAGCAGCTTTATGACAGGTCTTAACTATGGCTACACCTTC. Translating gives CASSFMTGLNYGYTF.

A few counts support this clone. The chain joins TRBV5-6 to TRBJ1-2; 7 nucleotides agree with TRBD1. CDR1 is SGHDT, CDR2 YYEEEE, per germline. Losses at the gene ends were 2 bases for V and 7 bases for J; bases not matched to a gene: 11. The CDR3 spans 15 residues. CDR3 in DNA: TGTGCCAGCAGCTTTGAAGGGGGCCATTTCCTTGGCTACACCTTC. Translation gives CASSFEGGHFLGYTF.

This rearrangement joins TRBV4-3 to TRBJ2-1; tentatively, D is TRBD2 (6 bases). V was trimmed by 3 bases and J by 6 bases, leaving 9 bases between them. The CDR3 runs 13 residues. Germline-derived CDR1 and CDR2 are LGHNA and YSLEER. CDR3 sequence (DNA): TGCGCCAGCAGCCACGGACTATTCAATGAGCAGTTCTTC. It translates to CASSHGLFNEQFF.

The V gene is TRBV23-1, the J gene TRBJ2-5; maybe TRBD2 (7 bases). TRBV23-1 is assigned to the ORF class and has an uncertain function. The CDR3 runs 15 residues. The V gene lost 6 bases and the J gene lost 6 bases, with 20 bases spanning the gap. CDR3: CASRKTSGGRKTQYF. The CDR3 bases are TGCGCCAGCAGGAAGACGTCCGGGGGGCGAAAGACCCAGTACTTC.

The rearrangement joins TRBV7-2 to TRBJ2-3; D uncertain. The CDR3 consists of 13 residues. The V gene's germline CDR1 is SGHTA and CDR2 FQGNSA. V lost 1 base to trimming and J lost 8 bases, with 10 bases between them. For the CDR3, the DNA is TGTGCCAGCAGCTTAGATCCCGAGGCTACGCAGTATTTT. Its protein product is CASSLDPEATQYF.

This rearrangement joins TRBV7-6 to TRBJ2-7; TRBD1 aligns across 10 bases. The length of the CDR3 is 16 residues. Germline-derived CDR1 and CDR2 are SGHVS and FNYEAQ. Trimming cost V 4 bases and J 6 bases; bases outside gene matches: 12. As DNA, the CDR3 is TGTGCCAGCAGCTCCCCCCGGGGGGGACAGGGGTCCGAGCAGTACTTC. Its protein product is CASSSPRGGQGSEQYF. The entire variable domain, with the rest obtained from reference TRBV7-6 and TRBJ2-7, is as follows: GAGVSQSPRYKVTKRGQDVALRCDPISGHVSLYWYRQALGQGPEFLTYFNYEAQQDKSGLPNDRFSAERPEGSISTLTIQRTEQRDSAMYRCASSSPRGGQGSEQYFGPGTRLTVT.

This chain uses TRBV5-1 with TRBJ1-6; D may be TRBD1 (5 bases). V was clipped by 4 bases and J by 7 bases, with 21 bases between them. Germline loops: CDR1 SGHRS, CDR2 YFSETQ. The CDR3 totals 17 residues. Written as DNA, the CDR3 is TGCGCCAGCAGCCAAACTATGTCGGGACTTACGAATTCACCCCTCCACTTT. This gives the protein CASSQTMSGLTNSPLHF.

The chain links TRBV5-6 to TRBJ1-2; tentatively, D is TRBD1 (5 bases). Looked up from germline, CDR1 is SGHDT and CDR2 is YYEEEE. V lost 4 bases to trimming and J lost 4 bases, with 17 bases between them. The CDR3 length is 15 residues. CDR3 coding DNA: TGTGCCAGCAGCCCAACCCGGGGGACGGGCTATGGCTACACCTTC. The encoded protein is CASSPTRGTGYGYTF.

Points on this clone: One end of the junction is discordant with germline, which a read error may explain. CDR3 sequence reads: CSSSPTGFPGAEAFF. Written as DNA, the CDR3 is TGTTCCAGCAGCCCCACCGGGTTCCCAGGGGCTGAAGCTTTCTTT. V gene TRBV7-9 combines with J gene TRBJ1-1; tentative D call: TRBD1 (6 bases). The CDR3 loop spans 15 amino acids. Per germline, CDR1 SEHNR and CDR2 FQNEAQ (reference sequence). Together with reference TRBV7-9 and TRBJ1-1, the CDR3 gives the full variable domain: DTGVSQNPRHKITKRGQNVTFRCDPISEHNRLYWYRQTLGQGPEFLTYFQNEAQLEKSRLLSDRFSAERPKGSFSTLEIQRTEQGDSAMYLCSSSPTGFPGAEAFFGQGTRLTVV.

The CDR3 loop is CASRIQGLGTEAFF. The CDR3 DNA is TGTGCCAGCAGGATACAGGGGCTGGGCACTGAAGCTTTCTTT. The V gene is TRBV2, the J gene TRBJ1-1; 7 bases are a match to TRBD1. This CDR3 region has 14 residues. CDR1 is SNHLY and CDR2 is FYNNEI in the germline V gene. Germline trimming cut 6 bases from V and 4 bases from J; bases unmatched to any gene: 8.

The V and J genes are TRBV7-9 and TRBJ1-1; weak D call: TRBD1 (6 bases). Germline CDR1 and CDR2: SEHNR and FQNEAQ (reference sequence). CDR3 length: 14 amino acids. V lost 4 bases and J 0 bases, leaving 9 bases between the germline ends. The chain's CDR3 is CASSSTGLNTEAFF. CDR3 DNA sequence: TGTGCCAGCAGCTCGACAGGTTTGAACACTGAAGCTTTCTTT. Full variable domain (rest looked up from reference TRBV7-9 and TRBJ1-1): DTGVSQNPRHKITKRGQNVTFRCDPISEHNRLYWYRQTLGQGPEFLTYFQNEAQLEKSRLLSDRFSAERPKGSFSTLEIQRTEQGDSAMYLCASSSTGLNTEAFFGQGTRLTVV.

This clone came up once. The chain links TRBV2 to TRBJ1-1; D not certain. The CDR3 is 13 residues long. Germline values: CDR1 SNHLY, CDR2 FYNNEI. Trimming took 9 bases from V and 5 from J, leaving 16 bases between them. Written as DNA, the CDR3 is TGTGCCAGTAACGGGGTACTACTTACTGAAGCTTTCTTT. Encoded protein: CASNGVLLTEAFF. Full variable domain (rest looked up from reference TRBV2 and TRBJ1-1): EPEVTQTPSHQVTQMGQEVILRCVPISNHLYFYWYRQILGQKVEFLVSFYNNEISEKSEIFDDQFSVERPDGSNFTLKIRSTKLEDSAMYFCASNGVLLTEAFFGQGTRLTVV.

The J gene is TRBJ1-1, the V gene TRBV5-4; D is ambiguous. The length of the CDR3 is 12 residues. V lost 3 bases, J lost 4 bases, and 7 bases lay in between. Germline CDR1 SGHNT, CDR2 YYREEE (reference sequence). DNA of the CDR3: TGTGCCAGCAGCTACTACTCCACTGAAGCTTTCTTT. This gives the protein CASSYYSTEAFF.

The chain joins TRBV19 to TRBJ2-1, with 10 bases lining up with TRBD2. The germline V gene encodes CDR1 LNHDA and CDR2 SQIVND (reference sequence). This CDR3 region has 15 residues. Trimming cost V 7 bases and J 7 bases; bases outside gene matches: 10. In DNA, the CDR3 is TGTGCCAGTAAGGAGAGCGGGGGGGCGACGAATGAGCAGTTCTTC. Translated, it gives CASKESGGATNEQFF.

This clone was detected a few times. The V and J genes are TRBV11-3 and TRBJ2-5, with D tentatively TRBD2 (6 bases). The V and J ends lost 5 bases and 5 bases respectively, with 12 bases between them. The germline gives CDR1 SGHNT, CDR2 YENEEA. The CDR3 loop spans 13 amino acids. CDR3 nucleotide sequence: TGTGCCAGCAGCCCCCGAGGAGGGGAGACCCAGTACTTC. This encodes CASSPRGGETQYF.

The gene calls are TRBV18 and TRBJ1-1, with D hard to call. Trimming removed 6 bases at V and 1 base at J, with 9 bases between. The CDR3 sequence is 13 residues long. CDR1 and CDR2 from the germline V gene are KGHSH and LQKENI. CDR3 nucleotides: TGTGCCAGCTCCCTTCAGGCGAACACTGAAGCTTTCTTT. This codes for CASSLQANTEAFF.